Presented here are 10 T cell receptor beta chains from one specimen sequenced in a study of cytomegalovirus exposure and HLA in healthy donors. PCR amplification relied on 60 Vbeta primers (plus 13 Jbeta primers). Sequencing used immunoSEQ multiplex PCR; TCRdb keeps in-frame clones, though not all of them. The sample yields about 120,000 clones, approximately 76% seen once. Sequenced input: PBMCs. The source is a man aged 45 to 65 in good health and CMV-seropositive.

V usage is TRBV29-1 and J usage is TRBJ1-1; possible D gene TRBD1, 5 bases. The CDR3 has 12 residues. The V and J ends lost 4 bases and 10 bases respectively, with 16 bases between them. Germline CDR1 reads SQVTM; CDR2 reads ANQGSEA. Here the CDR3 reads CSVAGSTGGAFF. The CDR3 DNA sequence: TGCAGCGTTGCCGGTTCAACCGGGGGAGCTTTCTTT.

This clone has a handful of counts. This chain joins TRBV11-2 and TRBJ2-7, with 7 bases identical to TRBD2. Germline CDR1 and CDR2: SGHAT and FQNNGV. The CDR3 contains 13 residues. V was pared by 5 bases and J by 3 bases, with 4 bases of the junction left unmatched. The CDR3 region is CASSRDYRYEQYF. The DNA of the CDR3 is TGTGCCAGCAGCCGGGACTACCGCTACGAGCAGTACTTC.

In its sample, this clone was seen a few times. The V and J genes are TRBV5-4 and TRBJ1-6; D not certain. Germline values: CDR1 SGHNT, CDR2 YYREEE (reference sequence). V was shortened by 4 bases and J by 14 bases, with 13 bases between the two germline ends. The CDR3 extends over 12 amino acids. The CDR3 coding sequence is TGTGCCAGCAGCAGTAGCCTCCCAACCCTCCACTTT. Translated: CASSSSLPTLHF. The full variable domain, completed using reference TRBV5-4 and TRBJ1-6, is ETGVTQSPTHLIKTRGQQVTLRCSSQSGHNTVSWYQQALGQGPQFIFQYYREEENGRGNFPPRFSGLQFPNYSSELNVNALELDDSALYLCASSSSLPTLHFGNGTRLTVT.

This chain uses TRBV10-2 with TRBJ1-1; D gene ambiguous. CDR1 WSHSY and CDR2 SAAADI come from the germline V gene. V shed 0 bases and J shed 8 bases, with 13 bases lying between them. This CDR3 comprises 14 residues. Written as DNA, the CDR3 is TGCGCCAGCAGTGAGTCGGCCCGACTGCACGAAGCTTTCTTT. Its translation: CASSESARLHEAFF.

This chain uses TRBV28 with TRBJ2-2, with 8 nucleotides matching TRBD2. Germline V CDR1 and CDR2: MDHEN, SYDVKM. CDR3 length: 15 residues. V was pared by 3 bases and J by 5 bases, with 5 bases of the junction left unmatched. CDR3 in amino acids: CASSFGGAGTGELFF. CDR3 bases: TGTGCCAGCAGTTTCGGGGGGGCAGGGACCGGGGAGCTGTTTTTT.

The chain is built from TRBV4-1 and TRBJ2-1; D not resolved. CDR1 and CDR2 from the germline V gene are MGHRA and YSYEKL. The CDR3 loop spans 15 amino acids. The V end was cut by 0 bases, the J end by 6 bases, with 12 bases between. For the CDR3, the DNA is TGCGCCAGCAGCCAAGATACCGGGTACCCCAATGAGCAGTTCTTC. Translation: CASSQDTGYPNEQFF.

This clone was seen more than once but under ten times. The chain is built from TRBV6-1 and TRBJ2-2, with D possibly matching TRBD1 (6 bases). This CDR3 has 14 residues. Germline CDR1 MNHNS, CDR2 SASEGT. Trimming removed 6 bases at V and 4 bases at J, with 12 bases between. CDR3 sequence (DNA): TGTGCCAGCAGCTCCGGGACAACCACCGGGGAGCTGTTTTTT. It codes for CASSSGTTTGELFF.

V and J are TRBV5-4 and TRBJ1-3; 7 bases fit TRBD1. The V gene end was trimmed by 4 bases and the J gene end by 2 bases; junction bases not matched to a gene: 3. Germline V gene data show CDR1 as SGHNT and CDR2 as YYREEE (reference sequence). The CDR3 has 14 residues. The CDR3 loop reads CASSRDSTGNTIYF. The CDR3 coding sequence is TGTGCCAGCAGCCGGGACAGTACTGGAAACACCATATATTTT.

This rearrangement joins TRBV19 to TRBJ1-5, with a tentative D call TRBD1 (6 bases). Germline assignment: CDR1 LNHDA and CDR2 SQIVND (reference sequence). Trimming removed 5 bases at V and 1 base at J, with 9 bases between. The CDR3 is 14 residues long. CDR3 sequence reads: CASSFRGSNQPQHF. The CDR3 bases are TGTGCCAGTAGTTTTAGGGGGAGCAATCAGCCCCAGCATTTT.

The chain recombines TRBV2 with TRBJ1-1; D is possibly TRBD1 (5 bases). Germline V gene sequence: CDR1 SNHLY, CDR2 FYNNEI. Trimming took off 2 bases at V and 0 bases at J, with 16 bases between the two ends. The CDR3 runs 17 residues. The CDR3 spells CASSEMAGWGMNTEAFF. CDR3 coding DNA: TGTGCCAGCAGTGAAATGGCAGGGTGGGGTATGAACACTGAAGCTTTCTTT.